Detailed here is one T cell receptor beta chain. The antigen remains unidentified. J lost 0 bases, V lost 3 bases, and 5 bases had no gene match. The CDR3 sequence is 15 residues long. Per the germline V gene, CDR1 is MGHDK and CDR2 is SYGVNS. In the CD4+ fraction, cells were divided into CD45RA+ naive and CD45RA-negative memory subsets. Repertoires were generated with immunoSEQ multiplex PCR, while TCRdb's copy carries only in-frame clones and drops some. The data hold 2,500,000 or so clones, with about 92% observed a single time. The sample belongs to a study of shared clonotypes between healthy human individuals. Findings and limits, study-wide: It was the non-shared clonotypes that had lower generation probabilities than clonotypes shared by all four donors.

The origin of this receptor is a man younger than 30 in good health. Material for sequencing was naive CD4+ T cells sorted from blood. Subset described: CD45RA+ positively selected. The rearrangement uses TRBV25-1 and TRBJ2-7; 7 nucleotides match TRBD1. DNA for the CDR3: TGTGCCAGCAGTGAGACAGGGATCAACTCCTACGAGCAGTACTTC. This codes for CASSETGINSYEQYF.